The rows below give T cell receptor beta chains drawn from one sample of a study of blood T cell repertoires in COVID-19. This table comes from immunoSEQ multiplex PCR, and its TCRdb copy is limited to in-frame clones, with some not included. The table shows around 50,000 clones, with around 90% occurring only once. Material: peripheral blood. These receptors all come from a human donor in a cohort sampled during active COVID-19. Each CDR3 is given with its conserved first and last residue. The D gene is left open where the match is weak. Expanded clones get a size class; other rows say once, few or many, or leave the size out.

j_call clone_size d_call v_call cdr3_nt cdr3_aa
TRBJ2-5 . TRBD2 TRBV5-1 TGCGCCAGCGGCACGGGAGGAGGCTCCGAGACCCAGTACTTC CASGTGGGSETQYF
TRBJ2-7 . . TRBV3-1/TRBV3-2 TGTGCCAGCAGCCTCCCCCCTTCCGAGCAGTACTTC CASSLPPSEQYF
TRBJ1-2 . TRBD1 TRBV14 TGTGCCAGCAGCCTGACTAGGACAGGGGGCGATGGCTACACCTTC CASSLTRTGGDGYTF
TRBJ2-2 . TRBD2 TRBV7-9 TGTGCCGCTGGGAGGGTGTCCGGGGAGCTGTTTTTT CAAGRVSGELFF
TRBJ2-1 . . TRBV6-4 TGTGCCAGCAGTCCCAAGGACAGTGAGCAGTTCTTC CASSPKDSEQFF
TRBJ2-7 few TRBD1 TRBV19 TGTGCCAGTAGTGTCGACAGGGAAGTCGGCGAGCAGTACTTC CASSVDREVGEQYF
TRBJ2-5 . . TRBV3-1/TRBV3-2 TGTGCCAGCAGCCATTTGGAGGAGACCCAGTACTTC CASSHLEETQYF
TRBJ1-4 . . TRBV18 TGTGCCAGCGCCCGTGGGGGGATGGAAAAACTGTTTTTT CASARGGMEKLFF
TRBJ2-7 . TRBD2 TRBV7-9 TGTGCCAGCAGCCCGGGGACTACTTACTCCTACGAGCAGTACTTC CASSPGTTYSYEQYF
TRBJ1-4 . . TRBV4-3 TGCGCCAGCAGCCAAGCGGCATACGGGGAGGCTAATGAAAAACTGTTTTTT CASSQAAYGEANEKLFF
TRBJ1-2 once TRBD1 TRBV6-5 TGTGCCAGCAGTTACACAGGACAGGGTTCTGGGACGACCTTC CASSYTGQGSGTTF
TRBJ1-2 . TRBD1 TRBV6-5 TGTGCCAGCAGTTACACGGGACGACAGGGGGCGGGAGGCTACACCTTC CASSYTGRQGAGGYTF
TRBJ2-3 . . TRBV7-2 TGTGCCAGCAGCACACGCCCGGGATTCACAGATACGCAGTATTTT CASSTRPGFTDTQYF
TRBJ1-3 . TRBD1 TRBV6-5 TGTGCCAGCACCCCCCGGGACAGGGCTGAAAACACCATATATTTT CASTPRDRAENTIYF
TRBJ2-1 once . TRBV6-1 TGTGCCAGCAGTGGGCAGGGAGGCATATCCTACAATGAGCAGTTCTTC CASSGQGGISYNEQFF
TRBJ2-7 once . TRBV11-2 TGTGCCAGCAGCTTAGAGGCCGGGGGAGAAGACTACGAGCAGTACTTC CASSLEAGGEDYEQYF
TRBJ2-7 . . TRBV2 TGTGCCAGCAGTGACCCTTCTGAGGGAATCACCTACGAGCAGTACTTC CASSDPSEGITYEQYF
TRBJ1-4 few TRBD1 TRBV18 TGTGCCAGCTCACCACCGACAGGGGAGAATGAAAAACTGTTTTTT CASSPPTGENEKLFF
TRBJ1-5 . . TRBV19 TGTGCCAGTAGTATAACACCATATAGCAATCAGCCCCAGCATTTT CASSITPYSNQPQHF
TRBJ2-4 . . TRBV5-1 TGCGCCAGCAGCTTCACAACGGGCAGGGTGGTAGACATTCAGTACTTC CASSFTTGRVVDIQYF
TRBJ2-5 . . TRBV29-1 TGCAGCGTTGGGCAGGGGAGACAAGAGACCCAGTACTTC CSVGQGRQETQYF
TRBJ1-6 . . TRBV7-2 TGTGCCAGCAGCTTAGGTACAGGGATAGGCTCACCCCTCCACTTT CASSLGTGIGSPLHF
TRBJ2-5 once TRBD1 TRBV6-1 TGTGCCAGCAGTGAAAACAGGGGGCGTGAGACCCAGTACTTC CASSENRGRETQYF
TRBJ1-1 . TRBD1 TRBV19 TGTGCCAGTAGTTTCGGACAGGAGAACACTGAAGCTTTCTTT CASSFGQENTEAFF
TRBJ2-5 . . TRBV7-6 TGTGCCAGCAGCCCCCGAGTAGAAGAGACCCAGTACTTC CASSPRVEETQYF
TRBJ2-7 once . TRBV14 TGTGCCAGCAGCCAAGTGCCGGGCGGGCTTTTCAACGAGCAGTACTTC CASSQVPGGLFNEQYF
TRBJ2-7 once TRBD1 TRBV10-3 TGTGCCATCAGTATGGGACAGGGGGCATACGAGCAGTACTTC CAISMGQGAYEQYF
TRBJ2-5 . TRBD1 TRBV18 TGTGCCAGCTTGCGACAGGGGGCGACCGGCGAGACCCAGTACTTC CASLRQGATGETQYF
TRBJ2-3 . . TRBV6-4 TGTGCCAGCAGTCCAGGTTCTGGTGCAGATACGCAGTATTTT CASSPGSGADTQYF
TRBJ2-1 once . TRBV7-9 TGTGCCAGCAGCCCCTTCGGGGACATGCGGGCGCTGCAGTTCTTC CASSPFGDMRALQFF
TRBJ1-1 once TRBD1 TRBV30 TGTGCCTGGAGCCCTGAGGACAGGATCACTGAAGCTTTCTTT CAWSPEDRITEAFF
TRBJ1-6 . . TRBV27 TGTGCCAGCACCGACAGAAGCTCCTATAATTCACCCCTCCACTTT CASTDRSSYNSPLHF
TRBJ2-7 . TRBD2 TRBV11-2 TGTGCCAGCAGCTTAGCCCTTTCTAGCGGGAGGGTCAAAGAGCAGTACTTC CASSLALSSGRVKEQYF
TRBJ2-5 once . TRBV9 TGTGCCAGCAGCGTAGTTTTAGAGAGACAGCCCCAAGAGACCCAGTACTTC CASSVVLERQPQETQYF
TRBJ2-5 . TRBD1 TRBV2 TGTGCCAGCAGACCTACAGGGGTTGTAGGGGAGACCCAGTACTTC CASRPTGVVGETQYF
TRBJ2-1 . TRBD2 TRBV11-3 TGTGCCAGCAGCTTAGGACTAGCCGGCAATGAGCAGTTCTTC CASSLGLAGNEQFF
TRBJ2-5 once TRBD2 TRBV24-1 TGTGCCACCAGTGACGCCGGGACTAGCGCAAAAGAGACCCAGTACTTC CATSDAGTSAKETQYF
TRBJ2-3 . TRBD2 TRBV11-3 TGTGCCAGCAGTCTCGCGGGAGGGGAGACAGATACGCAGTATTTT CASSLAGGETDTQYF
TRBJ1-4 once TRBD1 TRBV6-6 TGTGCCAGCAGTAAGTGGACAGGGGGCGAAAAACTGTTTTTT CASSKWTGGEKLFF
TRBJ2-5 . . TRBV5-4 TGTGCCAGCAGCTTGTCAGGGCGGGAGACCCAGTACTTC CASSLSGRETQYF
TRBJ2-3 . TRBD2 TRBV7-2 TGTGCCAGCAGCCCGGGACTAGCGGGAGGGACAGATACGCAGTATTTT CASSPGLAGGTDTQYF
TRBJ2-7 . . TRBV5-1 TGCGCCAGCAGCTTGGGACAAGTCCTCTCCTACGAGCAGTACTTC CASSLGQVLSYEQYF